This section outlines one T cell receptor beta chain sequence together with its context. These data belong to a study of blood T cell repertoires in COVID-19. On the study more broadly: Sources were T cells, B-cell-depleted T cells, or PBMCs; the material itself was cDNA or gDNA.

This CDR3 has 14 amino acids. Deletions cut 7 bases from V and 6 bases from J, with 18 bases between. Per the germline V gene, CDR1 is MNHEY and CDR2 is SVGAGI. Clones were sequenced by immunoSEQ multiplex PCR, and TCRdb holds only the in-frame ones, with some missing. Counted here are tens of thousands of clones, approximately 87% occurring once; the ten biggest clones make up roughly 44%. The chain links TRBV6-5 to TRBJ1-2; D gene unclear. Sequencing was performed on peripheral blood. The receptor was derived from a human donor in a cohort sampled during active COVID-19. The CDR3 loop is CASTNPYLLHGYTF. The CDR3 bases are TGTGCCAGCACCAACCCGTACCTCCTACATGGCTACACCTTC.